The 2 T cell receptor beta chains in this list originate from one sample, sequenced in a study of blood T cell repertoires in COVID-19. Clones were read by immunoSEQ multiplex PCR, and TCRdb kept only the in-frame ones, dropping some. The sample lists 90,000 or so clones; roughly 90% were seen once. Sequenced: peripheral blood. These receptors came from an older woman with acute or convalescent COVID-19.

About this clone: One end of the junction varies from germline; a read error may be responsible. This chain links TRBV5-5 with TRBJ1-2; D may be TRBD1 (6 bases). The CDR3 is 19 amino acids. Germline-derived CDR1 and CDR2 are SGHKS and YYEKEE (reference sequence). The CDR3 bases are TGTGCCAGCCGCTTGAGTGGGGGGGGCGCGAATCCAGGACTCTATGGCTACACCTTC. This codes for CASRLSGGGANPGLYGYTF.

The chain links TRBV28 to TRBJ1-2; 8 bases map to TRBD1. This CDR3 comprises 14 residues. V lost 6 bases, J lost 2 bases, and 5 bases stayed unmatched. Germline V gene data show CDR1 as MDHEN and CDR2 as SYDVKM. The CDR3 sequence: CASSRHRGNYGYTF. The DNA of the CDR3 is TGTGCCAGCAGCCGCCACAGGGGGAACTATGGCTACACCTTC.